Shown below are 14 T cell receptor beta chains from a single sample sequenced in a study of blood T cell repertoires in COVID-19. Using immunoSEQ multiplex PCR, the repertoire was profiled, and TCRdb retains in-frame clones only, with some absent. The sample contains 270,000 or so clones, 86% of which appear only once. The sequenced sample consisted of peripheral blood. All receptors come from a man between 40 and 49 years old with active or convalescent COVID-19.

V and J are TRBV12-5 and TRBJ2-1; D possibly corresponds to TRBD2 (6 bases). Trimming cost V 5 bases and J 9 bases, with 17 bases left between them. Germline V gene lookup returns CDR1 LGHNT and CDR2 FRNRAP. This CDR3 comprises 14 residues. CDR3 DNA: TGTGCTAGTGGTCCCCTGGCGGCGCGGGGTGAGCAGTTCTTC. Translation: CASGPLAARGEQFF. Variable domain in full (rest from reference TRBV12-5 and TRBJ2-1): DARVTQTPRHKVTEMGQEVTMRCQPILGHNTVFWYRQTMMQGLELLAYFRNRAPLDDSGMPKDRFSAEMPDATLATLKIQPSEPRDSAVYFCASGPLAARGEQFFGPGTRLTVL.

The rearrangement links TRBV11-2 to TRBJ1-2; a weak D match, TRBD1 (6 bases). V was cut by 4 bases and J by 3 bases, with 18 bases left in between. The germline CDR1 and CDR2 sequences are SGHAT and FQNNGV. The CDR3 sequence is 16 residues long. The DNA for the CDR3 is TGTGCCAGCAGCTCCCCGGCGGTATACAGGGACTATGGCTACACCTTC. It specifies CASSSPAVYRDYGYTF.

This chain joins TRBV18 and TRBJ1-3; unclear D gene. V lost 6 bases and J 0 bases, leaving 6 bases between the germline ends. CDR3 length: 13 residues. The germline CDR1 and CDR2 sequences are KGHSH and LQKENI. CDR3 loop: CASSPSSGNTIYF. CDR3 DNA sequence: TGTGCCAGCTCCCCTAGCTCTGGAAACACCATATATTTT.

V usage is TRBV6-6 and J usage is TRBJ2-7; 16 bases align to TRBD2. With V trimmed by 5 bases and J by 4 bases, 2 bases remained unmatched. The CDR3 has 15 amino acids. From germline, CDR1 is MNHNY and CDR2 SVGAGI (reference sequence). The CDR3 here is CASSRGLAGGYEQYF. The CDR3 DNA reads as TGTGCCAGCAGTAGGGGACTAGCGGGAGGGTACGAGCAGTACTTC.

This clone showed up just a few times. The rearrangement joins TRBV6-5 to TRBJ2-2; 10 bases are shared with TRBD2. The CDR3 is made up of 15 amino acids. CDR1 is MNHEY, CDR2 SVGAGI, per germline. Unmatched junction bases numbered 4, after V lost 5 bases and J lost 4 bases. The CDR3 reads CASSLIAGGTGELFF. DNA for the CDR3: TGTGCCAGCAGTCTGATAGCGGGAGGCACCGGGGAGCTGTTTTTT.

This chain links TRBV12-3 or TRBV12-4 with TRBJ2-7; no clear D gene. The CDR3 covers 12 residues. The V and J ends lost 5 bases and 6 bases respectively, with 11 bases between them. The CDR3 sequence is CASSHQPGEQYF. The DNA of the CDR3 is TGTGCCAGCAGTCACCAGCCGGGCGAGCAGTACTTC.

The V and J genes are TRBV9 and TRBJ2-2; D is perhaps TRBD2 (5 bases). Germline values: CDR1 SGDLS, CDR2 YYNGEE. CDR3 length equals 15 residues. V lost 0 bases, J lost 5 bases, and 11 bases lay in between. Here the CDR3 reads CASSVAIGRTGELFF. The DNA of the CDR3 is TGTGCCAGCAGCGTAGCTATAGGGAGAACCGGGGAGCTGTTTTTT.

This chain joins TRBV12-3 or TRBV12-4 and TRBJ1-1; D unresolved. V was pared by 5 bases and J by 6 bases, with 13 bases between. The CDR3 totals 13 residues. CDR3 sequence (DNA): TGTGCCAGCAGTCCTCGGGGTAAGGCTGAAGCTTTCTTT. It translates to CASSPRGKAEAFF.

The chain uses TRBV28 and TRBJ1-6; D gene unclear. The CDR3 is 12 amino acids. Germline loops: CDR1 MDHEN, CDR2 SYDVKM. Trimming cost V 3 bases and J 8 bases, with 5 bases left between them. The CDR3 DNA reads TGTGCCAGCAGTTTCTTCCATTCACCCCTCCACTTT. Amino acid sequence: CASSFFHSPLHF.

The table lists this clone with a few counts. This chain uses TRBV7-3 with TRBJ1-1; D ambiguous. The CDR3 has 13 amino acids. The germline V gene encodes CDR1 SGHTA and CDR2 FQGTGA. Trimming cost V 5 bases and J 4 bases, with 11 bases left between them. CDR3 sequence (DNA): TGTGCCAGCAGCCTCCAGGCGGGCACTGAAGCTTTCTTT. This codes for CASSLQAGTEAFF. The variable domain in full, completed from reference TRBV7-3 and TRBJ1-1, reads GAGVSQTPSNKVTEKGKYVELRCDPISGHTALYWYRQSLGQGPEFLIYFQGTGAADDSGLPNDRFFAVRPEGSVSTLKIQRTERGDSAVYLCASSLQAGTEAFFGQGTRLTVV.

CDR3 in DNA: TGTGCCAGCAGCCAAGATGGAAGGCAGGTGAACACTGAAGCTTTCTTT. Translation gives CASSQDGRQVNTEAFF. J is TRBJ1-1 and V is TRBV4-2, with D uncertain. V was shortened by 0 bases and J by 0 bases, with 11 bases between the two germline ends. The CDR3 extends over 16 amino acids. Germline V gives CDR1 LGHNA, CDR2 YNFKEQ.

The chain links TRBV5-1 to TRBJ1-3, with 8 bases matching TRBD1. Germline V CDR1 and CDR2: SGHRS, YFSETQ. The V and J ends lost 2 bases and 5 bases, in that order; junction bases with no gene match: 12. There are 17 residues in the CDR3. The CDR3 reads CASSLTPQGEYRNTIYF. The DNA for the CDR3 is TGCGCCAGCAGCTTAACCCCACAGGGGGAGTATAGAAACACCATATATTTT. The variable domain in full, completed from reference TRBV5-1 and TRBJ1-3, reads KAGVTQTPRYLIKTRGQQVTLSCSPISGHRSVSWYQQTPGQGLQFLFEYFSETQRNKGNFPGRFSGRQFSNSRSEMNVSTLELGDSALYLCASSLTPQGEYRNTIYFGEGSWLTVV.

The chain combines TRBV9 with TRBJ2-1, with a possible D match to TRBD2 (5 bases). CDR1 and CDR2 (germline): SGDLS, YYNGEE. Trimming cost V 0 bases and J 1 base, with 11 bases left between them. CDR3 length equals 16 residues. The CDR3 spells CASSVVSGNSYNEQFF. The CDR3 DNA follows: TGTGCCAGCAGCGTAGTGTCCGGGAATTCCTACAATGAGCAGTTCTTC.

V and J are TRBV12-3 or TRBV12-4 and TRBJ1-1, with D uncertain. Between the trimmed V and J ends, which lost 8 bases and 8 bases, there was a span of 9 bases. The CDR3 spans 10 residues. For the CDR3, the DNA is TGTGCCAGCTTCTTCCGGGAAGCTTTCTTT. Translating gives CASFFREAFF.